This T cell receptor (beta chain) was sequenced during a study of blood T cell repertoires in COVID-19. A PCR-confirmed or clinician-diagnosed COVID-19 case had contacted exposed participants within 2 weeks of entry. Original handling: Estimation of nucleated cell counts was performed using reference gene primer amplification. Profiled with immunoSEQ multiplex PCR; TCRdb holds only in-frame clones, not every one. V, J and clone size derive from that table, while D and trimming were established from the DNA sequence. The sample carries approximately 220,000 clones, about four fifths recorded once. The CDR3 loop spans 18 amino acids. V lost 5 bases and J lost 4, with 26 bases in between. Germline lookup yields CDR1 SGHVS and CDR2 FQNEAQ.

This sequence joins TRBV7-8 and TRBJ1-2; D not certain. Input material: PBMCs or T cells enriched from blood (not recorded which). The sequence was obtained from a woman aged 35 to 49 who had been exposed to COVID-19. The CDR3 bases are TGTGCCAGCAGCCCGACGGCAGCTTCTGAACTACCCCGCTATGGCTACACCTTC. Residues: CASSPTAASELPRYGYTF. Looking up the rest from reference TRBV7-8 and TRBJ1-2 gives the full variable domain: GAGVSQSPRYKVAKRGQDVALRCDPISGHVSLFWYQQALGQGPEFLTYFQNEAQLDKSGLPSDRFFAERPEGSVSTLKIQRTQQEDSAVYLCASSPTAASELPRYGYTFGSGTRLTVV.